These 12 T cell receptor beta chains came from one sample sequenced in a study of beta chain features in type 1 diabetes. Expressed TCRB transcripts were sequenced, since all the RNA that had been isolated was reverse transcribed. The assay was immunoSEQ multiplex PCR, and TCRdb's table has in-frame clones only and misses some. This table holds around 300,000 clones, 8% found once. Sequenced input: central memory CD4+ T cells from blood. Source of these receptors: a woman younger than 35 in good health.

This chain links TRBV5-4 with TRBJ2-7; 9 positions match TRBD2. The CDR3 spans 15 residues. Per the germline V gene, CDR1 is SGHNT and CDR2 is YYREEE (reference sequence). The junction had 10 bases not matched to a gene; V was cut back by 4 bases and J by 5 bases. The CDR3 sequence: CASSQGPRTSDEQYF. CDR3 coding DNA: TGTGCCAGCAGCCAAGGCCCGCGGACTAGCGACGAGCAGTACTTC. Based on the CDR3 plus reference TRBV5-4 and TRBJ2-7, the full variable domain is ETGVTQSPTHLIKTRGQQVTLRCSSQSGHNTVSWYQQALGQGPQFIFQYYREEENGRGNFPPRFSGLQFPNYSSELNVNALELDDSALYLCASSQGPRTSDEQYFGPGTRLTVT.

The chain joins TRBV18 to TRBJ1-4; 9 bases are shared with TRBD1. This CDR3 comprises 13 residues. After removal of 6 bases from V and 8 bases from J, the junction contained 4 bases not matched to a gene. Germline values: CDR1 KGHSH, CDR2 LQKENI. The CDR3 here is CASSDRGGEKLFF. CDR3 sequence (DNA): TGTGCCAGCTCGGACAGGGGAGGGGAAAAACTGTTTTTT.

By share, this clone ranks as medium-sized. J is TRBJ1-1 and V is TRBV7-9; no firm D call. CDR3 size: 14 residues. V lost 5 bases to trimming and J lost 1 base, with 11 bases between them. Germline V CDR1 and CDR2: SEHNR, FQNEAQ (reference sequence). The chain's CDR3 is CASSGGGGNTEAFF. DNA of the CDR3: TGTGCCAGCAGCGGCGGCGGAGGGAACACTGAAGCTTTCTTT.

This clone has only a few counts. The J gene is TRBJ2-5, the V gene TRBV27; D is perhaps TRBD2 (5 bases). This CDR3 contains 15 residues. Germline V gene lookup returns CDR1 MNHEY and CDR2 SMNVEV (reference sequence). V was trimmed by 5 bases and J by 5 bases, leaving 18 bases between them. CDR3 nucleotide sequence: TGTGCCAGCAGTCAAGAGCGGATACCGGGGGAGACCCAGTACTTC. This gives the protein CASSQERIPGETQYF.

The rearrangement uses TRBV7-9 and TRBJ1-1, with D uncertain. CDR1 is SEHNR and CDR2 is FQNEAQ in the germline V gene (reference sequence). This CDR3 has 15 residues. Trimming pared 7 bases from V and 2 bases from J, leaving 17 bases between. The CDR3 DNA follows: TGTGCCAGCACCCAAGCTTATATTGGTAACACTGAAGCTTTCTTT. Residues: CASTQAYIGNTEAFF.

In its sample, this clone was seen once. The CDR3 nucleotides are TGTGCCAGCAGCTTACAGGGGGAAGAGACCCAGTACTTC. Its translation is CASSLQGEETQYF. The chain carries TRBV11-2 and TRBJ2-5; 7 nucleotides match TRBD1. Unmatched junction bases numbered 0, after V lost 2 bases and J lost 3 bases. CDR1 and CDR2 from the germline V gene are SGHAT and FQNNGV. CDR3 length: 13 amino acids.

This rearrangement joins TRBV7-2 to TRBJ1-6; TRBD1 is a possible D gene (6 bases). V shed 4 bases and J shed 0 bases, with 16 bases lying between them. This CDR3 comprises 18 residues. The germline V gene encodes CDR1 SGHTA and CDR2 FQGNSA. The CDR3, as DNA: TGTGCCAGCAGCTGGTCCGGGACACGGAGCTCCTATAATTCACCCCTCCACTTT. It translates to CASSWSGTRSSYNSPLHF.

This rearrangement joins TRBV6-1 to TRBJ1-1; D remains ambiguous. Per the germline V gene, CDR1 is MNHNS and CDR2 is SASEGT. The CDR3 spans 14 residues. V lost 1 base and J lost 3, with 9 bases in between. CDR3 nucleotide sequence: TGTGCCAGCAGTGAAGTGGCCTCTTACACTGAAGCTTTCTTT. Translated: CASSEVASYTEAFF.

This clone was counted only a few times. CDR3 nucleotides: TGTGCCAGCAGAGCAAATAGGGCGAACACTGAAGCTTTCTTT. As protein: CASRANRANTEAFF. This rearrangement joins TRBV7-8 to TRBJ1-1, with D unresolved. The V end was cut by 6 bases, the J end by 1 base, with 12 bases between. Germline V gene lookup returns CDR1 SGHVS and CDR2 FQNEAQ. The CDR3 extends over 14 amino acids.

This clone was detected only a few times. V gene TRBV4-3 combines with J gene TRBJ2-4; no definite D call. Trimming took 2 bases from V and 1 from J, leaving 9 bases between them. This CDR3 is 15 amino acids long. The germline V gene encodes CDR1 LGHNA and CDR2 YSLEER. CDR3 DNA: TGCGCCAGCAGCCAATCCGATTCGGCCAAAAACATTCAGTACTTC. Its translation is CASSQSDSAKNIQYF.

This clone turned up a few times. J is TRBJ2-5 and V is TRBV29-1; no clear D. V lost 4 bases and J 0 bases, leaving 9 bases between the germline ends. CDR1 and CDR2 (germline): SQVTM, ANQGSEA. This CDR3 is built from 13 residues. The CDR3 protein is CSVARSHQETQYF. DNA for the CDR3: TGCAGCGTTGCGCGCAGCCACCAAGAGACCCAGTACTTC.

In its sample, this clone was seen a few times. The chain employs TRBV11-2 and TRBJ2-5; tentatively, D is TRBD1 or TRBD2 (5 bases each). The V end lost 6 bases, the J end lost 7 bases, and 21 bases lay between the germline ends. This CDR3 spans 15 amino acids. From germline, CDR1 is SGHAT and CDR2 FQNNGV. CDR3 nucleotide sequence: TGTGCCAGCAGAGTGACAGTAGGCGCCGCGGGGACCCAGTACTTC. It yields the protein CASRVTVGAAGTQYF.